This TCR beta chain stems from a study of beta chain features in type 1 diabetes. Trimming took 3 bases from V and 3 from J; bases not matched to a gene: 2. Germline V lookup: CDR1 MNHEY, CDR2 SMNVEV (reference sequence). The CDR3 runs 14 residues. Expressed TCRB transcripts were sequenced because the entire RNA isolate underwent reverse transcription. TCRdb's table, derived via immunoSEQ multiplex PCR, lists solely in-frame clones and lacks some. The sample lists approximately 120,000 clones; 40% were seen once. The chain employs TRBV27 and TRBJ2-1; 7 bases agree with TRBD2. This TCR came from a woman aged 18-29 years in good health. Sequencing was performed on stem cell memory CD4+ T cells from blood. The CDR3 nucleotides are TGTGCCAGCAGTTTCGGCGGGAGCTACAATGAGCAGTTCTTC. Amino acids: CASSFGGSYNEQFF.